Listed below are T cell receptor beta chains from one sample, sequenced in a study of OX40 agonist ivuxolimab in advanced cancers. The protocol was immunoSEQ multiplex PCR, while the TCRdb copy is restricted to in-frame clones and leaves out a portion. The sample consists of about 31,000 clones, approximately 91% of them appearing once. The sequencing used CD4+ or CD8+ T cells sorted from blood, collected in a trial of the OX40 agonist ivuxolimab. The receptors stem from an adult with an advanced solid tumor such as melanoma, head and neck, liver or kidney cancer. Both conserved end residues are part of each CDR3. The order of the fields is V gene, D gene, clone size, J gene, CDR3 DNA, CDR3 protein. A D gene is named only where the DNA matches it firmly. Size is stated for part of the rows, as once, few or many counts, or as a class when the clone is expanded.

V gene: TRBV7-2; D gene: NA; clone size: NA; J gene: TRBJ2-7; CDR3 DNA: TGTGCCAGCAGCTTATGGTCGGGACCAGTCTACGAGCAGTACTTC; CDR3 protein: CASSLWSGPVYEQYF
V gene: TRBV6-6; D gene: TRBD1; clone size: NA; J gene: TRBJ1-2; CDR3 DNA: TGTGCCAGCAGCTTGATGGACAGGGATTGGTTCTATGGCTACACCTTC; CDR3 protein: CASSLMDRDWFYGYTF
V gene: TRBV4-1; D gene: NA; clone size: large; J gene: TRBJ2-7; CDR3 DNA: TGCGCCAGCAGCCAAGATGAGGCAGTCTACGAGCAGTACTTC; CDR3 protein: CASSQDEAVYEQYF
V gene: TRBV2; D gene: TRBD2; clone size: NA; J gene: TRBJ2-7; CDR3 DNA: TGTGCCAGCAGTGAGGCGACTAGCGGGAGGGTTTCCTACGAGCAGTACTTC; CDR3 protein: CASSEATSGRVSYEQYF
V gene: TRBV7-9; D gene: NA; clone size: few; J gene: TRBJ2-7; CDR3 DNA: TGTGCCAGCAGCCGACGGACAGATTACGAGCAGTACTTC; CDR3 protein: CASSRRTDYEQYF
V gene: TRBV28; D gene: NA; clone size: NA; J gene: TRBJ1-5; CDR3 DNA: TGTGCCAGCAGTTCCGACAAGTATAGCAATCAGCCCCAGCATTTT; CDR3 protein: CASSSDKYSNQPQHF
V gene: TRBV7-9; D gene: NA; clone size: NA; J gene: TRBJ2-7; CDR3 DNA: TGTGCCAGCAGCTTCGGGTTTCGCGAGCAGTACTTC; CDR3 protein: CASSFGFREQYF
V gene: TRBV4-3; D gene: NA; clone size: NA; J gene: TRBJ2-3; CDR3 DNA: TGCGCCAGCAGCCAAGAAACTAGTGACACGCAGTATTTT; CDR3 protein: CASSQETSDTQYF
V gene: TRBV11-2; D gene: TRBD1; clone size: NA; J gene: TRBJ1-1; CDR3 DNA: TGTGCCAGCAGCCCCGGGACAGAGGAAGCTTTCTTT; CDR3 protein: CASSPGTEEAFF
V gene: TRBV12-5; D gene: NA; clone size: NA; J gene: TRBJ1-5; CDR3 DNA: TGTGCTAGTGGCCTATATGGGGGCGTGAGTCAGCCCCAGCATTTT; CDR3 protein: CASGLYGGVSQPQHF
V gene: TRBV29-1; D gene: TRBD2; clone size: NA; J gene: TRBJ2-7; CDR3 DNA: TGCAGCGTTGAAGTTAGCGGGAGTTCTTACGAGCAGTACTTC; CDR3 protein: CSVEVSGSSYEQYF
V gene: TRBV5-4; D gene: NA; clone size: NA; J gene: TRBJ1-1; CDR3 DNA: TGTGCCAGCAGCTTGAACGGAATGAACACTGAAGCTTTCTTT; CDR3 protein: CASSLNGMNTEAFF
V gene: TRBV5-1; D gene: NA; clone size: NA; J gene: TRBJ2-7; CDR3 DNA: TGCGCCAGCAGTTTGAACTCACGTTACGAGCAGTACTTC; CDR3 protein: CASSLNSRYEQYF
V gene: TRBV7-6; D gene: NA; clone size: NA; J gene: TRBJ2-7; CDR3 DNA: TGTGCCAGCAGCCTGGGGTTTTGGTACGAGCAGTACTTC; CDR3 protein: CASSLGFWYEQYF
V gene: TRBV19; D gene: NA; clone size: NA; J gene: TRBJ2-1; CDR3 DNA: TGTGCCAGTAGTATTCCAGGGGGGAACAATGAGCAGTTCTTC; CDR3 protein: CASSIPGGNNEQFF
V gene: TRBV27; D gene: NA; clone size: NA; J gene: TRBJ2-1; CDR3 DNA: TGTGCCAGCAGTTTAGGACCTGGAGAGCAGTTCTTC; CDR3 protein: CASSLGPGEQFF